This T cell receptor beta chain was recorded in a study of shared clonotypes between healthy human individuals. Note on this clone: No antigen is known for it.

The study, taken as a whole, reports: Naive CD4 clonotypes were shared across several donors at about 5.2%.

This CDR3 spans 17 amino acids. J gave up 1 base and V 0 bases, and 9 bases lay outside the gene matches. Germline CDR1 and CDR2: GTSNPN and SVGIG (reference sequence). Deep-level running was used for the assay. Once extracted for a subset, genomic DNA was divided evenly among several immunoSEQ plates. Clones were read by immunoSEQ multiplex PCR, and TCRdb kept only the in-frame ones, dropping some. This sample has roughly 2 million clones, with 90% to 97% found just once. The receptor was isolated from a man between 18 and 29 years old in good health. The sample consisted of naive CD4+ T cells sorted from blood. The sample's subset: CD45RA+ positively selected. The chain couples TRBV30 to TRBJ2-3; 8 nucleotides agree with TRBD2. The CDR3 DNA reads TGTGCCTGGAGTGTGGGTGTGCTAGCGGGCCGCACAGATACGCAGTATTTT. It codes for CAWSVGVLAGRTDTQYF. Filled out from reference TRBV30 and TRBJ2-3, the complete variable domain reads SQTIHQWPATLVQPVGSPLSLECTVEGTSNPNLYWYRQAAGRGLQLLFYSVGIGQISSEVPQNLSASRPQDRQFILSSKKLLLSDSGFYLCAWSVGVLAGRTDTQYFGPGTRLTVL.